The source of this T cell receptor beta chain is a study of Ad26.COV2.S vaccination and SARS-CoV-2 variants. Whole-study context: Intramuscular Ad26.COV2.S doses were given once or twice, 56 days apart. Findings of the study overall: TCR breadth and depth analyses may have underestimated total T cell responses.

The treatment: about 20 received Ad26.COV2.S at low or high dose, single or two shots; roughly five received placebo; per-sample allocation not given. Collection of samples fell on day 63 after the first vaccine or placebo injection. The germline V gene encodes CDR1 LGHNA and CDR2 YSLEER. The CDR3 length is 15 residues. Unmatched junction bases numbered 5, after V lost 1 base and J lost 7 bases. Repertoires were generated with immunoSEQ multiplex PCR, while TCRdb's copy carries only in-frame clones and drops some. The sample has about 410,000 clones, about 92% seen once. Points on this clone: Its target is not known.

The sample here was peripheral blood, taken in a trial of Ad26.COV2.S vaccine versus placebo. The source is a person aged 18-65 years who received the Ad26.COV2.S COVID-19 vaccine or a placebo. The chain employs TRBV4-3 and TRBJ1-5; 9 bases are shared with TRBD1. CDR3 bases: TGCGCCAGCAGCCAAGTCACAGGGGGCGGGCAGCCCCAGCATTTT. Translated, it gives CASSQVTGGGQPQHF.